The text below deals with one T cell receptor (beta chain). The antigen it binds to is not known. No qualities accompany the bases; no much larger clone lies one base away. This record comes from a study of OX40 agonist ivuxolimab in advanced cancers. At the level of the whole study: Ivuxolimab was an agonistic, fully human IgG2 monoclonal antibody directed against OX40 (CD134), a costimulatory receptor. Peripheral TCRbeta sequencing aimed to test whether ivuxolimab altered TCR sequence diversity and caused clonal T-cell expansion. Patients were allowed to have had prior anti-PD-1, anti-PD-L1 or anti-CTLA-4 therapy, and 40% of the dose-escalation patients had previously received checkpoint inhibitors. In the dose-escalation cohort, 82.7% of patients were male, and the mean age was roughly 60 years, with a range of about 20 to 90. The monotherapy dose-escalation portion (N = 52 patients) of the phase I ivuxolimab trial is reported in the paper. Of the approximately 50 patients in dose escalation, some 19 had hepatocellular carcinoma, about 15 had melanoma, 9 had renal cell carcinoma and 9 had head and neck cancer. Partial responses occurred in three dose-escalation patients: two with cutaneous melanoma and one with hepatocellular carcinoma. Intravenous ivuxolimab was administered to patients every 2 weeks at six dose levels: 0.01, 0.1, 0.3, 1.5, 3 and 10 mg/kg.

The research as a whole found: In partial responders in the 0.1-3.0 mg/kg groups, normalized peripheral clonal expansion was found to be among the lowest, especially among CD8+ T cells. After ivuxolimab, more expanded clones were found on average in CD8+ T cells than in CD4+ T cells. At doses of 0.1 to 3.0 mg/kg, clonal expansion of both CD4+ and CD8+ blood T cells was observed from baseline to week 6. The antigen specificity of the peripheral T cells that underwent clonal expansion was not determined. Low levels of normalized T-cell clonal expansion were also shown by some nonresponding patients.

Genomic DNA was extracted from sorted cells for sequencing of the TCRbeta CDR3 region. The immunoSEQ Assay was used to sequence the TCRbeta CDR3 regions. In TCRdb, the immuneACCESS table is reduced to in-frame sequences with V and J assigned. These tables do not hold every clone; where another copy was compared, an unresolved V gene accounts for under half, and the others remain unexplained. The sample records under 45,000 clones, 78% of which are singletons. The ten largest clones take up 13% of the sample. Patients with autoimmune disease history or receiving systemic immunosuppression were excluded from the trial. In every dose cohort, peripheral blood was drawn for TCR sequencing at baseline, cycle 4 day 1, and cycle 7 day 1. The samples were taken from a phase I, first-in-human, multicenter, open-label dose-escalation trial of ivuxolimab. Adults with locally advanced or metastatic melanoma, renal cell carcinoma, hepatocellular carcinoma or head and neck squamous cell carcinoma were enrolled in the trial. CD4+ and CD8+ T cells were sorted separately from peripheral blood before TCR sequencing.

At the junction V is shortened by 4 bases and J by 1 base, with 13 bases in between. CDR1 and CDR2 were assigned from the germline V gene (reference sequence) as GTSNPN and SVGIG. The CDR3 spans 15 residues, from the cysteine through the phenylalanine. Only the CDR3 part of the read is kept: 45 bases, read in frame from the first base. The chain is assembled from TRBV30 and TRBJ1-4; the D gene lacks a confident call. Sample: CD4+ or CD8+ T cells sorted from blood, taken in a trial of the OX40 agonist ivuxolimab. This TCR came from an adult with an advanced solid tumor such as melanoma, head and neck, liver or kidney cancer. CDR3 reads: CAWTRQAVTNEKLFF. The nucleotides are TGTGCCTGGACTCGTCAGGCTGTAACTAATGAAAAACTGTTTTTT.